A single sample gave rise to the 6 T cell receptor beta chains below, sequenced in a study of cytomegalovirus exposure and HLA in healthy donors. PCR used 60 Vbeta primers and 13 Jbeta primers. Method: immunoSEQ multiplex PCR; TCRdb's copy keeps in-frame clones and lacks some. The data hold around 140,000 clones, with approximately 82% observed a single time. Specimen: PBMCs. These receptors all come from a young man in good health and CMV-seropositive.

The V gene is TRBV23-1, the J gene TRBJ1-2, with TRBD1 identical over 7 bases. TRBV23-1 is identified as an open reading frame with a role that is uncertain. The CDR3 runs to 13 residues. V was clipped by 5 bases and J by 4 bases; unmatched bases: 4. The CDR3 DNA is TGCGCCAGCAGTTCGACAGGGCGCTATGGCTACACCTTC. As protein: CASSSTGRYGYTF.

V usage is TRBV27 and J usage is TRBJ2-7; 8 nucleotides line up with TRBD1. The ends lost 8 bases at V and 4 bases at J; junction bases unmatched: 7. This CDR3 spans 13 amino acids. Germline lookup yields CDR1 MNHEY and CDR2 SMNVEV (reference sequence). The CDR3 nucleotides are TGTGCCAGCCGTACAGGGGGTGGGTACGAGCAGTACTTC. Its translation is CASRTGGGYEQYF.

As to this clone: One junction end disagrees with the germline gene, perhaps due to a read error. J is TRBJ1-5 and V is TRBV2, with D hard to call. The CDR3 is 13 residues long. Germline CDR1 SNHLY, CDR2 FYNNEI. For the CDR3, the DNA is TGTGCCAGCGGTGAGGAGTTCAATCAGCCCCAGCATTTT. Translated, it gives CASGEEFNQPQHF.

This chain connects TRBV11-2 to TRBJ2-7; 12 bases line up with TRBD2. The length of the CDR3 is 15 residues. V was pared by 2 bases and J by 4 bases, with 3 bases of the junction left unmatched. From germline, CDR1 is SGHAT and CDR2 FQNNGV. The DNA of the CDR3 is TGTGCCAGCAGCTTACTGACTAGCGGGAGTTACGAGCAGTACTTC. As protein: CASSLLTSGSYEQYF.

The CDR3 sequence: CASSSNLLYGYTF. CDR3 bases: TGTGCCAGCAGTTCAAACCTACTCTATGGCTACACCTTC. V gene TRBV27 combines with J gene TRBJ1-2; no reliable D call. The germline V and J ends were trimmed by 4 bases and 4 bases, with 10 bases remaining between them. Germline-derived CDR1 and CDR2 are MNHEY and SMNVEV (reference sequence). This CDR3 comprises 13 residues.

This clone was counted once. V usage is TRBV7-9 and J usage is TRBJ2-2, with TRBD2 identical over 7 bases. The CDR3 length is 17 residues. CDR1 is SEHNR and CDR2 is FQNEAQ in the germline V gene (reference sequence). V dropped 6 bases and J dropped 6; count of bases not matched to a gene: 16. CDR3 nucleotides: TGTGCCAGCAGACCTCGGGACTGGCGGGAGTCCGCCGGGGAGCTGTTTTTT. Translation: CASRPRDWRESAGELFF. Full variable domain (remainder filled in from reference TRBV7-9 and TRBJ2-2): DTGVSQNPRHKITKRGQNVTFRCDPISEHNRLYWYRQTLGQGPEFLTYFQNEAQLEKSRLLSDRFSAERPKGSFSTLEIQRTEQGDSAMYLCASRPRDWRESAGELFFGEGSRLTVL.